The clone carrying this T cell receptor (beta chain) was observed once. The antigen remains unidentified. TCRdb analysed the reads with MiXCR anew, one entry per CDR3 protein. The table lists 300,000 to 400,000 distinct CDR3 sequences, just under 25% of them singletons. The source of the sample is a study of T cell repertoires in cytomegalovirus infection. Looking at the study overall: Recently described HLA-C-restricted plus well-studied HLA-B-restricted CMV epitopes were used. Based on public TCR beta signatures, there were indications of CMV infection and of a matching HLA type.

The germline V gene encodes CDR1 MNHEY and CDR2 SMNVEV (reference sequence). V was pared by 7 bases and J by 4 bases, with 15 bases of the junction left unmatched. The CDR3 runs 18 residues. Study-wide results and limits: The ex vivo response was dominated by HLA-C-restricted CMV-specific TCR beta clonotypes.

The TCR was taken from a human donor in good health (CMV status not recorded). Some clones in this sample may be carry-over from other donors' samples. The sequences come from cultured PBMCs, collected from culture after CMV antigen stimulation. The gene calls are TRBV27 and TRBJ2-6, with 8 bases identical to TRBD1. DNA for the CDR3: TGTGCCAGCACCCATTGGACAGGGTTCTTATCCGGGGCCAACGTCCTGACTTTC. Its protein product is CASTHWTGFLSGANVLTF.